This entry lists 17 T cell receptor beta chains sequenced from one sample in a study of tumor and adjacent non-tumor tissue in lung cancer. This sample's RNA came from whole unsorted tissue. A modified ARM-PCR protocol with three rounds of nested PCR amplified TCRbeta. TCRdb ran MiXCR on the multiplex PCR reads and lists one entry per CDR3 protein. Among 100,000 to 150,000 distinct CDR3 sequences listed, 55% to 75% were seen once. The specimen was lung tumor tissue. The source of these receptors is a man aged 25-45 years with non-small cell lung cancer.

Of note for this clonotype: At one end, the junction sequence differs from germline, possibly due to a read error. The V and J genes are TRBV28 and TRBJ2-2; unclear D gene. The germline V gene encodes CDR1 MDHEN and CDR2 SYDVKM. The length of the CDR3 is 12 residues. The CDR3 coding sequence is TGTGCCAACAGTTTAAACACCGGGGAGCTGTTTTTT. It translates to CANSLNTGELFF.

This clonotype was seen a handful of times. A much larger clonotype is one base distant, so this may be a read error. The chain couples TRBV12-3 or TRBV12-4 to TRBJ2-7, with 13 bases matching TRBD2. The CDR3 sequence is 15 residues long. The CDR3 sequence is CANSSGTSGIFEQYF. Here the CDR3 DNA reads TGTGCCAACAGTTCCGGGACTAGCGGGATTTTCGAGCAGTACTTC.

To note about this clonotype: The junction departs from germline at one end; a sequencing error may be responsible. The chain couples TRBV10-3 to TRBJ2-2; 8 bases fit TRBD1. CDR3 length: 15 residues. Looked up from germline, CDR1 is ENHRY and CDR2 is SYGVKD. CDR3 protein: CVIRAGGGNTGELFF. CDR3 nucleotides: TGTGTCATCAGGGCAGGGGGCGGAAATACCGGGGAGCTGTTTTTT.

The chain carries TRBV28 and TRBJ1-4; 10 nucleotides agree with TRBD1. CDR1 is MDHEN, CDR2 SYDVKM, per germline. J lost 11 bases, V lost 11 bases, and 8 bases had no gene match. The CDR3 is 12 residues long. The CDR3 DNA follows: TGTGCCGTTAGGACAGGGGGAGTGAAACTGTTTTTT. As protein: CAVRTGGVKLFF.

Comment on this clonotype: A junction end diverges from the germline sequence, so it may reflect a read error. V and J are TRBV2 and TRBJ2-5, with unresolved D. This CDR3 has 11 amino acids. The V gene's germline CDR1 is SNHLY and CDR2 FYNNEI. The CDR3 loop is CASKERETQYF. The CDR3 DNA sequence: TGTGCCAGCAAGGAGCGAGAGACCCAGTATTTC.

Ten or more counts support this clonotype. The CDR3 nucleotides read TGCGCCAGCAGCCAACACAGTTCCTACTACGAGCAGTACTTC. Protein product: CASSQHSSYYEQYF. The chain couples TRBV4-3 to TRBJ2-7; D ambiguous. Trimming cost V 2 bases and J 3 bases, with 11 bases left between them. The CDR3 sequence is 14 residues long. Germline CDR1 LGHNA, CDR2 YSLEER.

This clonotype was detected only once. The chain uses TRBV20-1 and TRBJ2-7; D is tentatively TRBD1 or TRBD2 (5 bases each). The CDR3 extends over 16 amino acids. Germline V gene lookup returns CDR1 DFQATT and CDR2 SNEGSKA (reference sequence). V lost 0 bases, J lost 0 bases, and 15 bases lay in between. This CDR3 is CSARDLGTGNSYEQYF. DNA of the CDR3: TGCAGTGCTAGAGATCTCGGGACGGGAAACTCCTACGAGCAGTACTTC.

CDR3 sequence (DNA): TGTGCCACCATGGCGGGAGACACCGGGGAGCTGTTTTTT. Its translation is CATMAGDTGELFF. This sequence joins TRBV24-1 and TRBJ2-2; 7 nucleotides match TRBD2. CDR1 and CDR2 from the germline V gene are KGHDR and SFDVKD. CDR3 length equals 13 residues. The J segment lost 3 bases and the V segment lost 8 bases, leaving 2 bases of the junction unmatched.

A note on this clonotype: One end of the junction is discordant with germline, which a read error may explain. The gene calls are TRBV20-1 and TRBJ2-7, with 8 bases identical to TRBD2. The CDR3 runs to 15 residues. The germline gives CDR1 DFQATT, CDR2 SNEGSKA (reference sequence). The CDR3, as DNA: TGCAGTGCTAGAGATTTCAGCGGGGGCCCCTACAAGCAGTACTTC. It translates to CSARDFSGGPYKQYF.

The table lists this clonotype with a few counts. V and J are TRBV4-1 and TRBJ2-7; D is perhaps TRBD2 (5 bases). With 4 bases removed from V and 1 base from J, the gap between germline ends came to 17 bases. From germline, CDR1 is MGHRA and CDR2 YSYEKL. The CDR3 extends over 16 amino acids. The CDR3 sequence: CASSLAEGSISYEQYF. The CDR3 DNA sequence: TGCGCCAGCAGCCTAGCTGAGGGATCCATTTCCTACGAGCAGTACTTC.

The chain recombines TRBV5-6 with TRBJ2-5; 8 positions match TRBD1. CDR1 SGHDT and CDR2 YYEEEE come from the germline V gene. The trim removed 4 bases at V and 5 bases at J, leaving 10 bases unmatched. The CDR3 consists of 15 residues. The CDR3 spells CASSHETGAVETQYF. The CDR3 DNA is TGTGCCAGCAGCCACGAGACAGGGGCCGTCGAGACCCAGTACTTC.

A remark on this clonotype: One end of the junction does not line up with germline, which may come from a read error. V gene TRBV20-1 combines with J gene TRBJ2-2; D is possibly TRBD1 (6 bases). The CDR3 has 16 amino acids. Germline CDR1 reads DFQATT; CDR2 reads SNEGSKA (reference sequence). The CDR3, as DNA: TGCATTGCTAGAGATATTAGCGAGGGGGATGCCGGGGAGCTGTTTTTT. Translated: CIARDISEGDAGELFF.

In this sample, this clonotype turned up once. The gene calls are TRBV20-1 and TRBJ2-5, with a weak D call TRBD1 (6 bases). Between the trimmed V and J ends, which lost 3 bases and 2 bases, there was a span of 22 bases. Germline V gene lookup returns CDR1 DFQATT and CDR2 SNEGSKA (reference sequence). The CDR3 totals 17 residues. The CDR3 spells CSASDLGASRTQETQYF. In nucleotides, the CDR3 is TGCAGTGCTAGTGATCTGGGGGCTAGCAGGACTCAAGAGACCCAGTACTTC.

Note on this clonotype: A read error is possible here, since a much larger clone lies one base away. The rearrangement links TRBV4-1 to TRBJ2-7, with 7 bases aligning to TRBD2. CDR3 length: 17 residues. The germline V gene encodes CDR1 MGHRA and CDR2 YSYEKL. CDR3 sequence reads: CASIQDPGGTTTYEQYF. CDR3 nucleotides: TGCGCCAGCATCCAAGATCCAGGTGGGACTACTACCTACGAGCAGTACTTC.

The chain is built from TRBV20-1 and TRBJ2-7, with 10 bases fitting TRBD2. V shed 6 bases, J shed 4 bases, and the junction held 9 bases outside the gene matches. The CDR3 is 14 amino acids. Germline lookup yields CDR1 DFQATT and CDR2 SNEGSKA (reference sequence). This CDR3 reads CSAELAGRPYEQYF. The CDR3 DNA reads TGCAGTGCCGAACTAGCGGGAAGACCGTACGAGCAGTACTTC.

Of note for this clonotype: This clone may be a read error of a much larger clone one base away. V usage is TRBV5-4 and J usage is TRBJ2-6; D unclear. Germline lookup yields CDR1 SGHNT and CDR2 YYREEE (reference sequence). The CDR3 consists of 13 residues. CDR3 DNA sequence: TGTGACAGCAGCTCCTCTGGGGCCAACGTCCTGACTTTC. Amino acid sequence: CDSSSSGANVLTF.

About this clonotype: Given the absence of the conserved phenylalanine or tryptophan at the CDR3 end, a read error is likely. The chain joins TRBV6-5 to TRBJ2-4; 8 bases match TRBD2. The germline V gene has CDR1 MNHEY and CDR2 SVGAGI. The CDR3 length is 17 residues. The CDR3 DNA reads TGTGCCTGCAGTTACTCACGGGGGGGCTCAGCCAAAAACATTCAGTACGTC. Residues: CACSYSRGGSAKNIQYV.